Listed below are T cell receptor beta chains from one sample, sequenced in a study of blood T cell repertoires in COVID-19. Sequencing used immunoSEQ multiplex PCR; TCRdb keeps in-frame clones, though not all of them. This sample has over 90,000 clones, with roughly 89% found just once. The sample comprised peripheral blood. The receptor source for this set is a woman of 80 years or more in a cohort sampled during active COVID-19. Both conserved end residues are part of each CDR3. D genes are given only for firm matches. Some rows mark clone size as missing; the rest say once, few, many or name a class of expanded clone.

v_gene: TRBV6-6
j_gene: TRBJ2-1
abundance: -
d_gene: -
CDR3aa: CASRRDREEFF
CDR3nt: TGTGCCAGCAGACGCGACCGGGAAGAGTTCTTC

v_gene: TRBV19
j_gene: TRBJ1-3
abundance: once
d_gene: -
CDR3aa: CASSIAGSYYAGNTIYF
CDR3nt: TGTGCCAGTAGTATAGCGGGATCCTACTATGCGGGAAACACCATATATTTT

v_gene: TRBV10-3
j_gene: TRBJ2-3
abundance: -
d_gene: -
CDR3aa: CAISESSWRGDTQYF
CDR3nt: TGTGCCATCAGTGAGTCCTCGTGGAGAGGAGATACGCAGTATTTT

v_gene: TRBV6-2/TRBV6-3
j_gene: TRBJ1-2
abundance: few
d_gene: -
CDR3aa: CASSSQMANYGYTF
CDR3nt: TGTGCCAGCAGTTCCCAGATGGCTAACTATGGCTACACCTTC

v_gene: TRBV6-1
j_gene: TRBJ2-7
abundance: -
d_gene: -
CDR3aa: CASSDRFPETYEQYF
CDR3nt: TGTGCCAGCAGTGACAGGTTCCCCGAGACCTACGAGCAGTACTTC

v_gene: TRBV18
j_gene: TRBJ2-1
abundance: -
d_gene: -
CDR3aa: CASSPGQFYEQFF
CDR3nt: TGTGCCAGCTCACCAGGACAGTTCTATGAGCAGTTCTTC

v_gene: TRBV18
j_gene: TRBJ2-1
abundance: -
d_gene: -
CDR3aa: CASSPPAGTEQFF
CDR3nt: TGTGCCAGCTCACCACCGGCGGGGACTGAGCAGTTCTTC

v_gene: TRBV6-1
j_gene: TRBJ1-1
abundance: -
d_gene: TRBD1
CDR3aa: CASSERQGAFTEAFF
CDR3nt: TGTGCCAGCAGTGAAAGGCAGGGGGCGTTTACTGAAGCTTTCTTT

v_gene: TRBV5-1
j_gene: TRBJ2-1
abundance: -
d_gene: TRBD1
CDR3aa: CASSKDRDYNEQFF
CDR3nt: TGCGCCAGCAGCAAGGACAGGGACTACAATGAGCAGTTCTTC

v_gene: TRBV14
j_gene: TRBJ2-1
abundance: few
d_gene: -
CDR3aa: CASSQDRGDRIYNEQFF
CDR3nt: TGTGCCAGCAGCCAAGATCGCGGGGACCGTATATACAATGAGCAGTTCTTC

v_gene: TRBV6-1
j_gene: TRBJ1-4
abundance: -
d_gene: TRBD1
CDR3aa: CASSEQGVIGEKLFF
CDR3nt: TGTGCCAGCAGTGAACAGGGGGTAATTGGTGAAAAACTGTTTTTT

v_gene: TRBV19
j_gene: TRBJ2-6
abundance: -
d_gene: TRBD2
CDR3aa: CASSIYGRGGGALSGANVLTF
CDR3nt: TGTGCCAGTAGTATTTATGGGAGAGGCGGGGGAGCCCTGTCTGGGGCCAACGTCCTGACTTTC

v_gene: TRBV5-1
j_gene: TRBJ1-1
abundance: -
d_gene: -
CDR3aa: CASSLGPGRPTEAFF
CDR3nt: TGCGCCAGCAGCTTGGGGCCAGGGCGACCCACTGAAGCTTTCTTT

v_gene: TRBV28
j_gene: TRBJ1-1
abundance: few
d_gene: TRBD1
CDR3aa: CASSSGTGFMNTEAFF
CDR3nt: TGTGCCAGCAGTTCCGGGACAGGGTTTATGAACACTGAAGCTTTCTTT

v_gene: TRBV11-2
j_gene: TRBJ2-7
abundance: -
d_gene: -
CDR3aa: CASSLPAGGLPYEQYF
CDR3nt: TGTGCCAGCAGCCTCCCCGCAGGGGGACTCCCCTACGAGCAGTACTTC

v_gene: TRBV5-1
j_gene: TRBJ2-7
abundance: -
d_gene: -
CDR3aa: CASSPVSNEQYF
CDR3nt: TGCGCCAGCAGCCCCGTGAGCAACGAGCAGTACTTC

v_gene: TRBV19
j_gene: TRBJ1-2
abundance: -
d_gene: TRBD1
CDR3aa: CASNSRTGVFYGYTF
CDR3nt: TGTGCCAGTAACTCTCGGACAGGGGTCTTCTATGGCTACACCTTC

v_gene: TRBV7-9
j_gene: TRBJ1-1
abundance: -
d_gene: -
CDR3aa: CASSFEELNTEAFF
CDR3nt: TGTGCCAGCAGCTTCGAGGAACTGAACACTGAAGCTTTCTTT

v_gene: TRBV5-1
j_gene: TRBJ1-4
abundance: -
d_gene: TRBD1
CDR3aa: CASSEQGSNEKLFF
CDR3nt: TGCGCCAGCAGCGAACAGGGGTCTAATGAAAAACTGTTTTTT

v_gene: TRBV30
j_gene: TRBJ1-5
abundance: -
d_gene: -
CDR3aa: CAWSPPGRVNQPQHF
CDR3nt: TGTGCCTGGAGTCCCCCTGGCAGGGTCAATCAGCCCCAGCATTTT

v_gene: TRBV19
j_gene: TRBJ2-1
abundance: -
d_gene: TRBD1
CDR3aa: CASSKQAGTGWDEQFF
CDR3nt: TGTGCCAGTAGTAAGCAAGCCGGGACAGGCTGGGATGAGCAGTTCTTC

v_gene: TRBV27
j_gene: TRBJ2-3
abundance: -
d_gene: TRBD1
CDR3aa: CASSLRGQWGSGGDTQYF
CDR3nt: TGTGCCAGCAGTTTACGGGGACAGTGGGGCTCTGGGGGAGATACGCAGTATTTT

v_gene: TRBV6-6
j_gene: TRBJ2-7
abundance: -
d_gene: -
CDR3aa: CASKTPYYEQYF
CDR3nt: TGTGCCAGCAAAACACCTTACTACGAGCAGTACTTC

v_gene: TRBV6-5
j_gene: TRBJ1-2
abundance: -
d_gene: TRBD1
CDR3aa: CASRPSGGKGYTF
CDR3nt: TGTGCCAGCAGGCCTTCAGGGGGAAAGGGCTACACCTTC

v_gene: TRBV7-9
j_gene: TRBJ1-2
abundance: -
d_gene: -
CDR3aa: CASSLGAGGDIYGYTF
CDR3nt: TGTGCCAGCAGCTTAGGGGCGGGGGGCGATATCTATGGCTACACCTTC

v_gene: TRBV3-1/TRBV3-2
j_gene: TRBJ2-1
abundance: -
d_gene: TRBD2
CDR3aa: CASSQLLGRGGSYNEQFF
CDR3nt: TGTGCCAGCAGCCAACTCCTCGGGCGGGGGGGCTCCTACAATGAGCAGTTCTTC

v_gene: TRBV6-6
j_gene: TRBJ2-7
abundance: -
d_gene: -
CDR3aa: CASSPQGYEQYF
CDR3nt: TGTGCCAGCAGTCCTCAGGGCTACGAGCAGTACTTC

v_gene: TRBV19
j_gene: TRBJ2-7
abundance: -
d_gene: -
CDR3aa: CASSAVPGASYEQYF
CDR3nt: TGTGCCAGTAGTGCCGTCCCTGGGGCCTCCTACGAGCAGTACTTC

v_gene: TRBV29-1
j_gene: TRBJ1-2
abundance: -
d_gene: -
CDR3aa: CSVHPDRNPRLNYGYTF
CDR3nt: TGCAGCGTCCATCCTGACAGGAATCCCCGATTAAACTATGGCTACACCTTC

v_gene: TRBV21-1
j_gene: TRBJ1-2
abundance: once
d_gene: -
CDR3aa: CASSNSEYYGYTF
CDR3nt: TGTGCCAGCAGCAACTCCGAGTATTATGGCTACACCTTC

v_gene: TRBV2
j_gene: TRBJ2-2
abundance: -
d_gene: -
CDR3aa: CASSESRETGELFF
CDR3nt: TGTGCCAGCAGTGAAAGCAGGGAAACCGGGGAGCTGTTTTTT

v_gene: TRBV19
j_gene: TRBJ2-7
abundance: -
d_gene: TRBD1
CDR3aa: CASRTGTGYHEQYF
CDR3nt: TGTGCCAGCCGAACCGGGACAGGGTACCACGAGCAGTACTTC

v_gene: TRBV2
j_gene: TRBJ2-2
abundance: -
d_gene: TRBD1
CDR3aa: CASIRDRVTGELFF
CDR3nt: TGTGCCAGCATCCGGGACAGGGTCACCGGGGAGCTGTTTTTT

v_gene: TRBV21-1
j_gene: TRBJ1-5
abundance: -
d_gene: -
CDR3aa: CASSGTVLNQPQHF
CDR3nt: TGTGCCAGCAGCGGGACAGTCCTCAATCAGCCCCAGCATTTT

v_gene: TRBV5-1
j_gene: TRBJ2-1
abundance: -
d_gene: TRBD1
CDR3aa: CASSLFRDRGINEQFF
CDR3nt: TGCGCCAGCAGCCTCTTCCGGGACAGGGGGATCAATGAGCAGTTCTTC

v_gene: TRBV18
j_gene: TRBJ1-6
abundance: -
d_gene: TRBD1
CDR3aa: CASSLIGTEGSPLHF
CDR3nt: TGTGCCAGCTCACTAATAGGGACAGAAGGTTCACCCCTCCACTTT

v_gene: TRBV5-1
j_gene: TRBJ2-3
abundance: -
d_gene: -
CDR3aa: CASSQDGQGWTDTQYF
CDR3nt: TGCGCCAGCAGCCAAGACGGTCAGGGGTGGACAGATACGCAGTATTTT

v_gene: TRBV19
j_gene: TRBJ2-2
abundance: -
d_gene: TRBD2
CDR3aa: CASITSGVPGELFF
CDR3nt: TGTGCCAGTATCACTAGCGGGGTCCCCGGGGAGCTGTTTTTT

v_gene: TRBV3-1/TRBV3-2
j_gene: TRBJ2-7
abundance: -
d_gene: TRBD2
CDR3aa: CASSRGRGGHYEQYF
CDR3nt: TGTGCCAGCAGCCGTGGGCGGGGGGGCCACTACGAGCAGTACTTC

v_gene: TRBV27
j_gene: TRBJ1-3
abundance: -
d_gene: -
CDR3aa: CASSEAPSGNTIYF
CDR3nt: TGTGCCAGTTCCGAGGCCCCCTCTGGAAACACCATATATTTT

v_gene: TRBV5-1
j_gene: TRBJ1-4
abundance: -
d_gene: -
CDR3aa: CASSLGQVYDKLFF
CDR3nt: TGCGCCAGCAGCTTGGGGCAGGTCTACGACAAACTGTTTTTT

v_gene: TRBV19
j_gene: TRBJ2-1
abundance: -
d_gene: TRBD2
CDR3aa: CASSPTSGVYNEQFF
CDR3nt: TGTGCCAGTAGCCCGACTAGCGGAGTTTACAATGAGCAGTTCTTC

v_gene: TRBV5-1
j_gene: TRBJ2-3
abundance: -
d_gene: -
CDR3aa: CASSPPTSAQYF
CDR3nt: TGCGCCAGCAGCCCCCCCACCTCGGCGCAGTATTTT